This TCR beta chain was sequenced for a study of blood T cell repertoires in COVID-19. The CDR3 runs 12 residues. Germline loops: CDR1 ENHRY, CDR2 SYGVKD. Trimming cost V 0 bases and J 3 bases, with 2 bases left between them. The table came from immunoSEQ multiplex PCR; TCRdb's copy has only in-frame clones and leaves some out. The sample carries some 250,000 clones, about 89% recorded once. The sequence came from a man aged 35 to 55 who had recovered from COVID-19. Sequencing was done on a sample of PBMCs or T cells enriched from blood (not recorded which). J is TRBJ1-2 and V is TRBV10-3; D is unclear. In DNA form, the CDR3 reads TGTGCCATCAGTGAGTCCGACTATGGCTACACCTTC. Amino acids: CAISESDYGYTF.